This T cell receptor (beta chain) stems from a study of molecular identifiers for immune sequencing clone quantification (dated by TCRdb to 2016 to 2019). Context from the whole study: For a replicate experiment, RNA from around 20,000 or 100,000 naive CD8 T cells was divided into five aliquots, and four of the five aliquots were sequenced. This methods study used CD8 T cells to benchmark TCR RNA copy counting and molecular-identifier clustering-based TCR repertoire sequencing (MIDCIRS). The study at large found these results: Modeling gave about 3 recovered TCR RNA copies per cell versus 8 to 10 by digital PCR, implying approximately 30% capture efficiency. In CMV-specific effector cells, clones with more than 20 RNA copies contained over 99% of molecules, whereas in naive cells such clones contained under 1% of molecules. Highly expanded clone sizes could be underestimated if identical TCR molecules share a barcode. Even against a background of about 960,000 naive CD8 T cells, spiked-in Jurkat TCR RNA amounting to a single cell's worth was reported to be detectable. Without barcode sub-clustering, chimeric consensus sequences inflated TCR diversity; chimeras reached as high as 47%. Naive libraries contained spiked-in Jurkat TCR RNA (more than 9 copies' worth), which is not part of the donor repertoire.

The library was built by means of PCR. The instrument was a NextSeq 500. Bulk TCR libraries were made following a previously described method, with the TCR primers given in Table S5. Purification of total RNA was performed with the Qiagen AllPrep DNA/RNA kit. Before analysis, reads from multiple sequencing runs of the same library were pooled. As for the original processing: Reads were retained only if an exact TCR constant sequence was present, and the retained reads were trimmed to 150 nt and grouped according to their 12-nt molecular barcodes. Within each barcode group, reads were sub-clustered at a 15% Levenshtein threshold, and quality-weighted consensus sequences were built per RNA molecule. Non-functional sequences were removed, as were lower-count sequences one edit away from another. On the basis of fitting two negative binomial distributions, barcode sub-clusters with fewer than 20% of the maximum read count were discarded. TCRdb redid the processing of the public reads, applying fastp at Q25 and MiXCR, and retained in-frame beta chains. Rows with one shared CDR3 protein collapse into an entry with the most common genes and DNA. The V and J calls here are based on TCRdb, not the publication. The sample yields about 630,000 distinct CDR3 sequences; roughly 25% were counted once. The ten largest account for about 0.73% of the sample.

This clonotype appeared once. The clone's antigen remains unknown. This may arise from a read error, as a much more abundant clone is one base away. Libraries of naive CD8 T cells were generated from roughly 21,000 to 960,000 sorted cells, with 10%, 30% or 50% of the purified RNA used. Naive CD8 T cells, defined as CD8+CD4-CCR7+CD45RA+, were FACS-sorted into RLT Plus buffer on a BD FACSAria II. To test detection sensitivity, Jurkat RNA equivalent to approximately nine TCR copies was spiked into samples of roughly 20,000-1,100,000 naive CD8 T cells. Enrichment of CD8 T cells was done with RosetteSep CD8+ T Cell Enrichment Cocktail plus Ficoll-Paque, and ACK red cell lysis came afterward. Including the terminal cysteine and phenylalanine, the CDR3 comprises 13 residues. The read is trimmed to its CDR3 DNA, 39 bases read in frame from base 1. V lost 5 bases and J lost 5 bases; the stretch between them is 13 bases long. Via the germline V gene, CDR1 is SQVTM and CDR2 ANQGSEA.

The sequencing input was naive CD8+ T cells from blood, with Jurkat cell RNA spiked in. According to the study, the label for this sample's cell subset or site signals: FACS-sorted CD8+CD4-CCR7+CD45RA+ naive T cells. The receptor chain draws on TRBV29-1 and TRBJ2-1; there is no confident call for the D gene. The source is a human donor in good health. Some libraries in this study had Jurkat cell RNA spiked in. The CDR3 loop reads CSVLSVGHNEQFF. In nucleotides, the sequence is TGCAGCGTTTTATCAGTAGGACACAATGAGCAGTTCTTC.